This T cell receptor (beta chain) was recorded in a study of blood T cell repertoires in COVID-19. As for the study in general: COVID-19 samples from acute and convalescent phases originated in the United States, Italy and Spain. The cDNA or gDNA used as material had been derived from T cells, B-cell-depleted T cells, or PBMCs.

This clone is a singleton in its sample. This CDR3 has 14 amino acids. Germline-derived CDR1 and CDR2 are KGHSH and LQKENI. J lost 6 bases, V lost 4 bases, and 7 bases had no gene match. Source study methods: Estimation of nucleated cell counts was performed using reference gene primer amplification. Libraries were prepared by immunoSEQ multiplex PCR; TCRdb keeps only in-frame clonotypes and omits some of them. The D gene and trimming were derived from the DNA, and the V and J assignments and clone size from that table. In the table there are approximately 260,000 clones, roughly 80% of which are singletons.

The chain employs TRBV18 and TRBJ1-1, with 8 bases lining up with TRBD1. Sequencing input: peripheral blood. The TCR sequence derives from a woman over 75 with active or convalescent COVID-19. The CDR3 sequence is CASSLDREVAEAFF. The DNA for the CDR3 is TGTGCCAGCTCACTGGACAGGGAAGTAGCTGAAGCTTTCTTT.